The next 26 T cell receptor beta chains were all read from a single sample in a study of response to subunit inactivated influenza vaccine. TCRdb analysed the RT-PCR reads with MiXCR anew, one entry per CDR3 protein. Of about 530,000 distinct CDR3 sequences in the sample, 10% to 15% were seen once. This specimen consisted of PBMCs from blood, obtained roughly 47 days after vaccination. Receptor source: a man aged 45-65 years who received an inactivated influenza vaccine.

This rearrangement joins TRBV7-9 to TRBJ1-1; TRBD1 is a possible D gene (5 bases). This CDR3 contains 13 residues. Trimming removed 1 base from V and 6 bases from J, with 9 bases in between. CDR1 SEHNR and CDR2 FQNEAQ come from the germline V gene (reference sequence). The DNA for the CDR3 is TGTGCCAGCAGCTTAGTTGGGGACTCTGAAGCTTTCTTT. Translated: CASSLVGDSEAFF.

The table lists this clonotype with a few counts. The chain couples TRBV15 to TRBJ2-2; D is undetermined. The CDR3 covers 14 residues. Trimming shortened V by 9 bases and J by 4 bases, and 15 bases separated the two germline ends. Germline-derived CDR1 and CDR2 are LNHNV and YYDKDF (reference sequence). CDR3 in amino acids: CATKVGGRTGELFF. Here the CDR3 DNA reads TGTGCCACTAAGGTTGGCGGTCGCACCGGGGAGCTGTTTTTT.

This clonotype was counted ten times or more. J is TRBJ2-1 and V is TRBV5-1, with TRBD1 matching 10 bases. V dropped 3 bases and J dropped 3; count of bases not matched to a gene: 3. The CDR3 length is 15 residues. From germline, CDR1 is SGHRS and CDR2 YFSETQ. CDR3 in amino acids: CASSSGTGVYNEQFF. The CDR3 bases are TGCGCCAGCAGCTCCGGGACAGGGGTCTACAATGAGCAGTTCTTC. Full variable domain (outside the CDR3, taken from reference TRBV5-1 and TRBJ2-1): KAGVTQTPRYLIKTRGQQVTLSCSPISGHRSVSWYQQTPGQGLQFLFEYFSETQRNKGNFPGRFSGRQFSNSRSEMNVSTLELGDSALYLCASSSGTGVYNEQFFGPGTRLTVL.

The V call is TRBV12-3 or TRBV12-4, the J call TRBJ2-1, with D unclear. CDR3 length: 12 amino acids. Trimming pared 4 bases from V and 3 bases from J, leaving 4 bases between. CDR3 nucleotide sequence: TGTGCCAGCAGTTGGGACTACAATGAGCAGTTCTTC. It yields the protein CASSWDYNEQFF.

V gene TRBV12-3 or TRBV12-4 combines with J gene TRBJ2-4, with 9 nucleotides matching TRBD1. Trimming at V came to 6 bases and at J to 3 bases, leaving 6 bases not matched to a gene. The CDR3 length is 15 residues. The CDR3 DNA reads TGTGCCAGCAGCAAACCGACAGGGGGCAAAAACATTCAGTACTTC. As protein: CASSKPTGGKNIQYF.

This clonotype was observed at least ten times. V usage is TRBV4-2 and J usage is TRBJ2-3, with 10 bases aligning to TRBD1. CDR1 LGHNA and CDR2 YNFKEQ come from the germline V gene. V lost 0 bases, J lost 2 bases, and 5 bases stayed unmatched. The CDR3 spans 17 residues. The DNA of the CDR3 is TGTGCCAGCAGCCAAGAGGTCGGGACAGGGGCCACAGATACGCAGTATTTT. This sequence encodes CASSQEVGTGATDTQYF.

The CDR3 DNA reads TGCGCCAGCAGCTTGGGCTTCTCCGGGACGGTAGCCTACGAGCAGTACTTC. Protein sequence: CASSLGFSGTVAYEQYF. The chain links TRBV5-1 to TRBJ2-7; the D call may be TRBD1 or TRBD2 (5 bases each). The V gene's germline CDR1 is SGHRS and CDR2 YFSETQ. The CDR3 contains 17 residues. Trimming cost V 0 bases and J 2 bases, with 18 bases left between them.

This chain links TRBV7-2 with TRBJ2-2; 8 nucleotides line up with TRBD2. The V segment lost 3 bases and the J segment 2 bases; nucleotides outside the gene matches: 5. Germline lookup yields CDR1 SGHTA and CDR2 FQGNSA. CDR3 length: 16 amino acids. CDR3 loop: CASSFGRAVNTGELFF. In nucleotides, the CDR3 is TGTGCCAGCAGCTTCGGGAGGGCCGTTAACACCGGGGAGCTGTTTTTT.

This clonotype has ten or more counts. The rearrangement uses TRBV5-8 and TRBJ2-5; D gene ambiguous. The ends were cut back, 7 bases at V and 4 bases at J, with 14 bases in the middle. Germline V lookup: CDR1 SGHTS, CDR2 YDEGEE. The CDR3 has 13 residues. CDR3 DNA sequence: TGTGCCAGCGGAGCTGGGGTTCCAGAGACCCAGTACTTC. It translates to CASGAGVPETQYF.

This clonotype was seen only a few times. In nucleotides, the CDR3 is TGCGCCAGCAGCCAAGAGCGGGGGCAAACCCCAGATACGCAGTATTTT. Translation: CASSQERGQTPDTQYF. V gene TRBV4-1 combines with J gene TRBJ2-3, with D possibly TRBD2 on 7 matching bases. The CDR3 consists of 16 residues. Germline CDR1 MGHRA, CDR2 YSYEKL. The ends were cut back, 0 bases at V and 4 bases at J, with 14 bases in the middle.

This clonotype was seen only a few times. V is TRBV12-3 or TRBV12-4 and J is TRBJ2-1; 9 bases align to TRBD2. The CDR3 covers 12 residues. The V and J ends lost 5 bases and 16 bases, in that order; junction bases with no gene match: 9. The CDR3 sequence: CASSQTGTSPFF. The CDR3 DNA reads as TGTGCCAGCAGTCAGACCGGGACTAGCCCATTCTTC.

The CDR3 sequence is CSADDGLTDTQYF. The CDR3 nucleotides are TGCAGTGCTGACGACGGCCTAACAGATACGCAGTATTTT. V usage is TRBV20-1 and J usage is TRBJ2-3; D unresolved. Trimming took 5 bases from V and 3 from J, leaving 12 bases between them. Germline CDR1 and CDR2: DFQATT and SNEGSKA (reference sequence). CDR3 size: 13 residues.

In this sample, this clonotype turned up a few times. This chain joins TRBV7-2 and TRBJ2-7; 7 nucleotides match TRBD1. Germline loops: CDR1 SGHTA, CDR2 FQGNSA. The CDR3 has 16 amino acids. The J segment lost 1 base and the V segment lost 1 base, leaving 7 bases of the junction unmatched. The CDR3 DNA reads as TGTGCCAGCAGCTTAGGGTACAGGGGCGATTCCTACGAGCAGTACTTC. It is translated as CASSLGYRGDSYEQYF.

This clonotype was detected many times. The V gene is TRBV9, the J gene TRBJ2-5, with D possibly being TRBD1 or TRBD2 (5 bases each). Germline CDR1 SGDLS, CDR2 YYNGEE. V was pared by 1 base and J by 1 base, with 8 bases between. The CDR3 sequence is 14 residues long. CDR3 bases: TGTGCCAGCAGCGTATCAGGGAGCCAAGAGACCCAGTACTTC. Translated: CASSVSGSQETQYF.

The CDR3 protein is CASSYSLAGGQDTQYF. In DNA form, the CDR3 reads TGTGCCAGCAGTTACTCTCTAGCGGGGGGGCAAGATACGCAGTATTTT. The chain employs TRBV6-5 and TRBJ2-3; 12 positions agree with TRBD2. CDR1 MNHEY and CDR2 SVGAGI come from the germline V gene. V gave up 0 bases and J gave up 5 bases; unmatched junction bases: 3. There are 16 residues in the CDR3.

The chain carries TRBV6-1 and TRBJ2-5, with D maybe TRBD1 (7 bases). The CDR3 extends over 14 amino acids. V was trimmed by 6 bases and J by 6 bases, leaving 17 bases between them. Germline V gene lookup returns CDR1 MNHNS and CDR2 SASEGT. CDR3 in DNA: TGTGCCAGCAGCTTGACAGGGACTCCAAAGACCCAGTACTTC. Protein sequence: CASSLTGTPKTQYF.

This chain connects TRBV5-5 to TRBJ2-3, with 7 bases matching TRBD2. V was clipped by 4 bases and J by 5 bases; unmatched bases: 16. The germline V gene encodes CDR1 SGHKS and CDR2 YYEKEE (reference sequence). The CDR3 is made up of 17 amino acids. CDR3 nucleotides: TGTGCCAGCAGCCCCGTAATGGCTAGCGGAGGTAGAGATACGCAGTATTTT. Its protein product is CASSPVMASGGRDTQYF.

The genes are TRBV12-3 or TRBV12-4 and TRBJ1-1, with 8 bases that match TRBD1. Losses at the gene ends were 2 bases for V and 9 bases for J; bases not matched to a gene: 8. This CDR3 contains 14 residues. The CDR3 loop reads CASSLPRQGRQAFF. Here the CDR3 DNA reads TGTGCCAGCAGTTTACCCCGACAGGGGAGGCAAGCTTTCTTT.

The CDR3 is CASSLAGRHTGELFF. In nucleotides, the CDR3 is TGCGCCAGCAGCTTGGCCGGCCGACACACCGGGGAGCTGTTTTTT. The chain employs TRBV5-1 and TRBJ2-2; D is ambiguous. With 0 bases removed from V and 3 bases from J, the gap between germline ends came to 9 bases. From germline, CDR1 is SGHRS and CDR2 YFSETQ. CDR3 length: 15 amino acids. Based on the CDR3 plus reference TRBV5-1 and TRBJ2-2, the full variable domain is KAGVTQTPRYLIKTRGQQVTLSCSPISGHRSVSWYQQTPGQGLQFLFEYFSETQRNKGNFPGRFSGRQFSNSRSEMNVSTLELGDSALYLCASSLAGRHTGELFFGEGSRLTVL.

The gene calls are TRBV11-2 and TRBJ2-3; 8 positions match TRBD2. CDR3 length: 18 amino acids. The germline V gene has CDR1 SGHAT and CDR2 FQNNGV. Losses at the gene ends were 4 bases for V and 8 bases for J; bases not matched to a gene: 20. CDR3 sequence reads: CASSSARSLAEPPGTQYF. DNA for the CDR3: TGTGCCAGCAGCTCCGCCCGGTCACTAGCGGAGCCTCCGGGTACGCAGTATTTT.

The chain recombines TRBV4-1 with TRBJ2-7; no firm D call. Germline CDR1 MGHRA, CDR2 YSYEKL. The CDR3 consists of 15 residues. With 4 bases removed from V and 0 bases from J, the gap between germline ends came to 13 bases. CDR3 in amino acids: CASSLSVSFSYEQYF. The CDR3 coding sequence is TGCGCCAGCAGCCTTTCCGTCAGCTTCTCCTACGAGCAGTACTTC.

In its sample, this clonotype was seen a few times. This chain uses TRBV5-1 with TRBJ2-3; 9 bases fit TRBD2. In germline, CDR1 is SGHRS, CDR2 YFSETQ. The V segment lost 4 bases and the J segment 2 bases; nucleotides outside the gene matches: 8. CDR3 length equals 16 residues. The CDR3 DNA reads as TGCGCCAGCAGCCAGATAGCGGGGGCCGACACAGATACGCAGTATTTT. This sequence encodes CASSQIAGADTDTQYF.

In its sample, this clonotype was seen a few times. The CDR3 bases are TGTGCCAGCAGGACAACAGGGACCCCCTACAATGAGCAGTTCTTC. It yields the protein CASRTTGTPYNEQFF. The V call is TRBV7-2, the J call TRBJ2-1, with a tentative D call TRBD1 (6 bases). V was pared by 6 bases and J by 2 bases, with 14 bases between. This CDR3 is built from 15 residues. The germline V gene encodes CDR1 SGHTA and CDR2 FQGNSA.

CDR3 nucleotides: TGTGCCAGTACCTGGACAGCCAATCAGCCCCAGCATTTT. Its translation is CASTWTANQPQHF. This chain joins TRBV19 and TRBJ1-5; D may be TRBD1 (6 bases). The CDR3 totals 13 residues. Germline V gene data show CDR1 as LNHDA and CDR2 as SQIVND (reference sequence). V lost 7 bases, J lost 3 bases, and 10 bases lay in between.

In its sample, this clonotype was seen many times. V and J are TRBV20-1 and TRBJ2-2; 9 bases line up with TRBD2. The V gene's germline CDR1 is DFQATT and CDR2 SNEGSKA (reference sequence). V lost 2 bases to trimming and J lost 4 bases; unmatched junction nucleotides: 2. This CDR3 region has 14 residues. In nucleotides, the CDR3 is TGCAGTGCTAGATCACTAGCGGGCACCGGGGAGCTGTTTTTT. This sequence encodes CSARSLAGTGELFF.

This clonotype was observed a few times. The chain links TRBV21-1 to TRBJ1-1; the table's D call, TRBD1, has no DNA check behind it. TRBV21-1 is reported as a pseudogene. The CDR3 totals 12 residues. CDR3 nucleotides: TGTGCCAGCAGGACTTGGACAGGGCTTGCTTTCTTT. Amino acids: CASRTWTGLAFF.